The rows below give T cell receptor beta chains drawn from one sample of a study of blood T cell repertoires in COVID-19. Method: immunoSEQ multiplex PCR; TCRdb's copy keeps in-frame clones and lacks some. The sample has about 330,000 clones; approximately 89% are singletons. Source material: PBMCs or T cells enriched from blood (not recorded which). The receptors here all came from a man aged 25 to 40 who had recovered from COVID-19. The CDR3 runs from the conserved cysteine through the conserved F or W. The order of the fields is V gene, clone size, CDR3 length, D gene, J gene, CDR3 protein, CDR3 DNA. D genes are given only for firm matches. Some rows mark clone size as missing; the rest say once, few, many or name a class of expanded clone.

TRBV13	NA	16	TRBD2	TRBJ2-7	CASSFPSGTNPYEQYF	TGTGCCAGCAGCTTCCCAAGCGGGACTAATCCCTACGAGCAGTACTTC
TRBV28	once	14	TRBD1	TRBJ1-2	CASSLGGTGIGYTF	TGTGCCAGCAGTTTAGGTGGGACAGGGATTGGCTACACCTTC
TRBV11-2	NA	15	TRBD2	TRBJ2-7	CASSIGQRGGYEQYF	TGTGCCAGCAGCATCGGGCAGCGGGGAGGCTACGAGCAGTACTTC
TRBV15	once	15	NA	TRBJ1-1	CATSGRQTMNTEAFF	TGTGCCACCAGCGGCCGACAGACCATGAACACTGAAGCTTTCTTT
TRBV5-4	NA	15	NA	TRBJ1-2	CASSSGRESRYGYTF	TGTGCCAGCAGCTCAGGGAGGGAATCGCGCTATGGCTACACCTTC
TRBV11-1	once	14	NA	TRBJ1-2	CASSLTGQYEGYTF	TGTGCCAGCAGCTTAACCGGACAGTATGAGGGCTACACCTTC
TRBV9	NA	16	TRBD1	TRBJ2-5	CASSVADRINAETQYF	TGTGCCAGCAGCGTAGCGGACAGGATAAACGCGGAGACCCAGTACTTC
TRBV28	NA	15	NA	TRBJ1-1	CASSSPQGKNTEAFF	TGTGCCAGCAGTTCTCCCCAGGGAAAGAACACTGAAGCTTTCTTT
TRBV5-6	NA	15	TRBD1	TRBJ2-4	CASSPGTGDRNIQYF	TGTGCCAGCAGCCCCGGGACAGGGGATCGGAACATTCAGTACTTC
TRBV5-1	NA	16	TRBD1	TRBJ2-1	CASSLAGQGSYNEQFF	TGCGCCAGCAGCTTAGCGGGACAGGGCTCCTACAATGAGCAGTTCTTC
TRBV5-4	few	15	NA	TRBJ1-6	CASSLDSAADSPLHF	TGTGCCAGCAGCTTGGATTCAGCCGCGGATTCACCCCTCCACTTT
TRBV10-3	NA	15	TRBD1	TRBJ2-1	CAISVGTGNSNEQFF	TGTGCCATCAGTGTCGGGACAGGGAATTCCAATGAGCAGTTCTTC
TRBV7-2	NA	16	TRBD1	TRBJ1-2	CASSSNGGRGRDGYTF	TGTGCCAGCAGCTCAAATGGTGGCAGGGGGCGGGATGGCTACACCTTC
TRBV15	NA	14	TRBD2	TRBJ2-1	CATSNGGVYNEQFF	TGTGCCACCAGCAACGGGGGGGTATACAATGAGCAGTTCTTC
TRBV5-6	NA	15	TRBD1	TRBJ2-7	CASSYTGQGFHEQYF	TGTGCCAGCAGCTACACGGGACAGGGGTTCCACGAGCAGTACTTC
TRBV30	NA	12	NA	TRBJ2-1	CAWSRTSNEQFF	TGTGCCTGGAGTCGTACTAGCAATGAGCAGTTCTTC
TRBV5-4	NA	15	TRBD1	TRBJ2-7	CASSPPGQGYYEQYF	TGTGCCAGCAGCCCGCCGGGACAGGGGTACTACGAGCAGTACTTC
TRBV18	NA	14	NA	TRBJ2-3	CASSPPSLADTQYF	TGTGCCAGCTCACCACCTTCTCTCGCAGATACGCAGTATTTT
TRBV4-1	NA	17	TRBD2	TRBJ2-1	CASSQERTSGGFNEQFF	TGCGCCAGCAGCCAAGAGAGGACTAGCGGGGGATTTAATGAGCAGTTCTTC
TRBV5-4	NA	15	TRBD2	TRBJ2-3	CASSLRGGGADTQYF	TGTGCCAGCAGCTTGCGGGGGGGCGGGGCAGATACGCAGTATTTT
TRBV18	NA	16	TRBD1	TRBJ1-5	CASSPGTGPSNQPQHF	TGTGCCAGCTCACCAGGGACAGGGCCCTCCAATCAGCCCCAGCATTTT
TRBV5-8	NA	13	NA	TRBJ1-2	CASRLSGDYGYTF	TGTGCCAGCAGATTATCAGGGGACTATGGCTACACCTTC
TRBV2	NA	14	NA	TRBJ2-2	CASSAGEGTGELFF	TGTGCCAGCAGTGCAGGGGAAGGCACCGGGGAGCTGTTTTTT
TRBV7-2	NA	15	NA	TRBJ2-7	CASSLVAGGFYEQYF	TGTGCCAGCAGCTTAGTAGCAGGGGGGTTCTACGAGCAGTACTTC
TRBV30	NA	15	TRBD1	TRBJ2-7	CAWSEAGQGAYEQYF	TGTGCCTGGAGCGAGGCGGGACAGGGGGCCTACGAGCAGTACTTC
TRBV28	NA	19	TRBD1	TRBJ1-5	CASSPPGQEITYSNQPQHF	TGTGCCAGCAGCCCGCCCGGACAGGAGATAACTTATAGCAATCAGCCCCAGCATTTT
TRBV27	NA	14	NA	TRBJ1-6	CASSRGTENSPLHF	TGTGCCAGCAGTCGCGGGACTGAGAATTCACCCCTCCACTTT
TRBV5-8	NA	15	TRBD1	TRBJ1-5	CASSPGQARNQPQHF	TGTGCCAGCAGCCCGGGACAGGCAAGGAATCAGCCCCAGCATTTT
TRBV20-1	NA	11	NA	TRBJ2-3	CSAYIGGTQYF	TGCAGTGCCTACATAGGGGGTACGCAGTATTTT
TRBV24-1	few	16	NA	TRBJ1-4	CATSEAGAGGLGKLFF	TGTGCCACCAGTGAGGCGGGCGCGGGGGGTTTGGGAAAACTGTTTTTT
TRBV5-5	NA	16	TRBD1	TRBJ2-5	CASSYIAGTGQETQYF	TGTGCCAGCAGCTATATCGCCGGGACAGGGCAAGAGACCCAGTACTTC
TRBV6-5	NA	12	TRBD1	TRBJ1-2	CAGSRQGGDYTF	TGTGCCGGTTCCAGACAGGGAGGAGACTACACCTTC
TRBV5-1	NA	17	TRBD1	TRBJ1-2	CASSLGVRTGPKYGYTF	TGCGCCAGCAGCTTAGGAGTAAGGACAGGGCCCAAGTATGGCTACACCTTC
TRBV28	once	11	NA	TRBJ2-2	CASSFVGELFF	TGTGCCAGCAGTTTCGTCGGGGAGCTGTTTTTT
TRBV27	NA	13	NA	TRBJ1-3	CASRQASGNTIYF	TGTGCCAGCCGACAGGCCTCTGGAAACACCATATATTTT
TRBV13	NA	13	TRBD1	TRBJ1-1	CASSTQTGIEAFF	TGTGCCAGCAGCACACAGACAGGGATAGAAGCTTTCTTT
TRBV12-3/TRBV12-4	NA	13	TRBD1	TRBJ1-2	CASSPGTVYGYTF	TGTGCCAGCAGTCCAGGGACAGTCTATGGCTACACCTTC
TRBV14	NA	14	NA	TRBJ2-7	CASSQNPSSYEQYF	TGTGCCAGCAGCCAAAATCCCAGCTCCTACGAGCAGTACTTC
TRBV5-6	NA	12	TRBD1	TRBJ1-1	CASRSQGRIAFF	TGTGCCAGCAGGTCACAGGGGCGGATAGCTTTCTTT
TRBV11-2	NA	19	NA	TRBJ2-4	CASSLVGASSALPKNIQYF	TGTGCCAGCAGCTTAGTGGGGGCGTCCTCCGCCTTGCCCAAAAACATTCAGTACTTC
TRBV4-1	few	16	NA	TRBJ1-1	CASSQAGSGLDTEAFF	TGCGCCAGCAGCCAAGCCGGGAGCGGGTTGGACACTGAAGCTTTCTTT
TRBV6-6	NA	14	NA	TRBJ2-1	CASNPGGDYNEQFF	TGTGCCAGCAACCCCGGGGGTGATTACAATGAGCAGTTCTTC
TRBV24-1	few	10	NA	TRBJ1-6	CATARGTLHF	TGTGCCACCGCTCGGGGGACCCTCCACTTT
TRBV7-8	NA	14	TRBD1	TRBJ2-7	CASRKTGGDYEQYF	TGTGCCAGCAGGAAGACAGGGGGCGATTACGAGCAGTACTTC
TRBV7-9	NA	13	NA	TRBJ1-4	CASRAGHEEKLFF	TGTGCCAGCAGGGCAGGGCATGAAGAAAAACTGTTTTTT
TRBV5-1	NA	14	NA	TRBJ1-4	CASSLGATNEKLFF	TGCGCCAGCAGCTTGGGGGCCACTAATGAAAAACTGTTTTTT
TRBV18	NA	13	NA	TRBJ1-4	CASSPRRGDLLFF	TGTGCCAGCTCACCGCGGCGGGGCGACTTACTGTTTTTT
TRBV19	NA	14	TRBD1	TRBJ1-6	CASSQGQGFSPLHF	TGTGCCAGTAGTCAAGGACAGGGATTCTCACCCCTCCACTTT
TRBV2	NA	14	TRBD2	TRBJ2-3	CASKTSGGADTQYF	TGTGCCAGCAAGACTAGCGGGGGGGCTGATACGCAGTATTTT
TRBV27	NA	14	NA	TRBJ1-5	CASSLSYFSQPQHF	TGTGCCAGCAGTTTATCATATTTCAGTCAGCCCCAGCATTTT